This TCR beta chain was documented in a study of blood T cell repertoires in COVID-19. Study as a whole: Sites in the United States, Italy and Spain provided acute and convalescent COVID-19 samples. Sources were T cells, B-cell-depleted T cells, or PBMCs; the material itself was cDNA or gDNA.

Per the original methods: Amplified reference gene primers provided the basis for estimating nucleated cell counts. Method: immunoSEQ multiplex PCR; TCRdb's copy keeps in-frame clones and lacks some. Clone size and the V and J calls come from that table; the DNA yielded D and trimming. The sample has about 270,000 clones, 86% seen once. The CDR3 extends over 16 amino acids. Per the germline V gene, CDR1 is KGHSH and CDR2 is LQKENI. Losses at the gene ends were 0 bases for V and 5 bases for J; bases not matched to a gene: 9. Recruitment covered some 25 US areas and drew participants whose ages spanned about 18 to 90 years.

J is TRBJ1-1 and V is TRBV18, with 7 nucleotides matching TRBD1. The source of this sequence is a man aged 18 to 35 who had recovered from COVID-19. Sequenced input: PBMCs or T cells enriched from blood (not recorded which). Written as DNA, the CDR3 is TGTGCCAGCTCACCACCGGGACAGCTATTTGAGACTGAAGCTTTCTTT. Protein sequence: CASSPPGQLFETEAFF.